This T cell receptor beta chain was identified in a study of shared clonotypes between healthy human individuals. Using immunoSEQ multiplex PCR, the repertoire was profiled, and TCRdb retains in-frame clones only, with some absent. The sample has fewer than 400,000 clones, around two thirds seen once. This CDR3 region has 11 residues. Germline CDR1 and CDR2: SGHTA and FQGNSA. Trimming took 2 bases from V and 5 from J, leaving 4 bases between them. The chain uses TRBV7-2 and TRBJ2-7; D is undetermined. The sequencing input was memory CD4+ T cells sorted from blood. The subset: CD45RA-negative fraction. The TCR originated in a man aged 25-40 years in good health. DNA for the CDR3: TGTGCCAGCAGCTTATCCCACGAGCAGTACTTC. Its protein is CASSLSHEQYF.